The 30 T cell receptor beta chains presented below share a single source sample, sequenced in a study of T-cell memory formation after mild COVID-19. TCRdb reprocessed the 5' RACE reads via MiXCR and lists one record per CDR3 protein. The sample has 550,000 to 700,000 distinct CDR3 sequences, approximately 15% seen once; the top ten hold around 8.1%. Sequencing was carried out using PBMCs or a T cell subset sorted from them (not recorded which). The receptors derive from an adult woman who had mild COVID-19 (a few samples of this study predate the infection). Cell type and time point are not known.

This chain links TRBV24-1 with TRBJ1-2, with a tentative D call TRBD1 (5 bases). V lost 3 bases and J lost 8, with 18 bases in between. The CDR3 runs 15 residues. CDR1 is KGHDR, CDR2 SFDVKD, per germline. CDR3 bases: TGTGCCACCAGTGATGCGGGGACGGCACCGAGGGGCTACACCTTC. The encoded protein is CATSDAGTAPRGYTF.

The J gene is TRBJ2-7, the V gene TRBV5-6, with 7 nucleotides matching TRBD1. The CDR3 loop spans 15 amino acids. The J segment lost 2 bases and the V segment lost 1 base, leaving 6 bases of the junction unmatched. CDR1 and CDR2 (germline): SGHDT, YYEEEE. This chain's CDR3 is CASSLRDRATYEQYF. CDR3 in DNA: TGTGCCAGCAGCTTGCGAGACAGGGCCACCTACGAGCAGTACTTC.

CDR3 region: CASSAGQGDGNTF. The CDR3 DNA is TGTGCCAGCAGCGCGGGACAGGGAGACGGAAACACCTTC. The rearrangement joins TRBV7-9 to TRBJ1-2; the match to TRBD1 covers 9 bases. The CDR3 sequence is 13 residues long. Germline V CDR1 and CDR2: SEHNR, FQNEAQ (reference sequence). After removal of 5 bases from V and 12 bases from J, the junction contained 10 bases not matched to a gene.

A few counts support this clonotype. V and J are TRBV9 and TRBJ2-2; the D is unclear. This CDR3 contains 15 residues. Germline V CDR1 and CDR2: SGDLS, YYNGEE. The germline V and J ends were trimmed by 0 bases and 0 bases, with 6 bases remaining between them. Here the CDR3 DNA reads TGTGCCAGCAGCGTAGGGATCGCGAACACCGGGGAGCTGTTTTTT. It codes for CASSVGIANTGELFF. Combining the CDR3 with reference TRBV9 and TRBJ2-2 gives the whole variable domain DSGVTQTPKHLITATGQRVTLRCSPRSGDLSVYWYQQSLDQGLQFLIQYYNGEERAKGNILERFSAQQFPDLHSELNLSSLELGDSALYFCASSVGIANTGELFFGEGSRLTVL.

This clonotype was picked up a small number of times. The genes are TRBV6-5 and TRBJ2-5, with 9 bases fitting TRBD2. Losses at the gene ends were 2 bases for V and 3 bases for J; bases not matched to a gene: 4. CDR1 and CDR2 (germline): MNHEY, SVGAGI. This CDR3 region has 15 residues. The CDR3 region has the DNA TGTGCCAGCAGTTACCTTCTAGCGGGGAAAGAGACCCAGTACTTC. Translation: CASSYLLAGKETQYF.

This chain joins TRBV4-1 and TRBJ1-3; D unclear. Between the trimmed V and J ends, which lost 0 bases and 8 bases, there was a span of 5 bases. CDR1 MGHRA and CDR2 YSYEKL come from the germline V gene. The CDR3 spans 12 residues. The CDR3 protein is CASSQERDTIYF. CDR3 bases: TGCGCCAGCAGCCAAGAAAGGGACACCATATATTTT.

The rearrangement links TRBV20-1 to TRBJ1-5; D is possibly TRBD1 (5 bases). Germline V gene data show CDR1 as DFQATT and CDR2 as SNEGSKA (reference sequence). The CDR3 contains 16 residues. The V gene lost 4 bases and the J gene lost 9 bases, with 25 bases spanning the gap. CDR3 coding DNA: TGCAGTGCTACACAAACCGGGACCACCCAGGCTAGGCCCCAGCATTTT. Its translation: CSATQTGTTQARPQHF.

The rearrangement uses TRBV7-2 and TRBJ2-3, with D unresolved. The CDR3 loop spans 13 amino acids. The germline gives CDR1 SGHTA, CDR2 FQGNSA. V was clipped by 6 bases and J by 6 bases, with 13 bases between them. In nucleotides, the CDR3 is TGTGCCAGCAGACTTGGAACTTTGGATACGCAGTATTTT. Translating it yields CASRLGTLDTQYF.

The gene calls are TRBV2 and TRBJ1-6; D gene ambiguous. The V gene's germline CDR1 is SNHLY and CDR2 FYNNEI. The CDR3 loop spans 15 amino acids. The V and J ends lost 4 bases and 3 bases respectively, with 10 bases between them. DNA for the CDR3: TGTGCCAGCAGTGGAGGCCCAAACTATAATTCACCCCTCCACTTT. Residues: CASSGGPNYNSPLHF.

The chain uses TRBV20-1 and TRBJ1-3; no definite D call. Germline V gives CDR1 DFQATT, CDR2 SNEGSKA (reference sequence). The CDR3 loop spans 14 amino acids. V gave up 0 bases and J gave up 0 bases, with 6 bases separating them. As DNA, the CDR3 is TGCAGTGCTAGAGACTGGCACTCTGGAAACACCATATATTTT. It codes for CSARDWHSGNTIYF.

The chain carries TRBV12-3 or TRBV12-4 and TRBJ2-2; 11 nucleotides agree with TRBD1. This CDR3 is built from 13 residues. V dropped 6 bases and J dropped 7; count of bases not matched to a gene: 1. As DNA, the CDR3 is TGTGCCAGCAGGGGACAGGGGGACGGGGAGCTGTTTTTT. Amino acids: CASRGQGDGELFF.

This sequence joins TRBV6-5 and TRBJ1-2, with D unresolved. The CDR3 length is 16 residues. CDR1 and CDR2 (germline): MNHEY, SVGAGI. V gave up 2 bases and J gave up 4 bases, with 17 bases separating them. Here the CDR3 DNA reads TGTGCCAGCAGTTACCTGCGCCCCCTCTCGAGCTATGGCTACACCTTC. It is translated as CASSYLRPLSSYGYTF.

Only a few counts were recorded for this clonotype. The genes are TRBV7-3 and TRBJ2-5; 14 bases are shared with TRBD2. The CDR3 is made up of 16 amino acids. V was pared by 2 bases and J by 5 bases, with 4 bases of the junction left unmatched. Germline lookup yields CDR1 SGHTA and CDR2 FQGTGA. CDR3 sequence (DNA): TGTGCCAGCAGCTTATCGGGACTAGCGGGGGACGAGACCCAGTACTTC. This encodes CASSLSGLAGDETQYF.

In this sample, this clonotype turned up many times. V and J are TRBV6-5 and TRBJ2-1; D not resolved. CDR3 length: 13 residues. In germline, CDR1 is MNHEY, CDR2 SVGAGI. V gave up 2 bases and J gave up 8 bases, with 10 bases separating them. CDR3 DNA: TGTGCCAGCAGTTACCCGGCGAGAGATGAGCAGTTCTTC. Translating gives CASSYPARDEQFF.

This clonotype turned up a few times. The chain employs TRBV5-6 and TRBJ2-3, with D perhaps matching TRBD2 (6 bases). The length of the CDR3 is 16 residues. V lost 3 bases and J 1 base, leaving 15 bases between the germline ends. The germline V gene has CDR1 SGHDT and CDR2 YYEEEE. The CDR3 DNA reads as TGTGCCAGCAGCTCCCCCGGGGGATTCCGCACAGATACGCAGTATTTT. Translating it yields CASSSPGGFRTDTQYF.

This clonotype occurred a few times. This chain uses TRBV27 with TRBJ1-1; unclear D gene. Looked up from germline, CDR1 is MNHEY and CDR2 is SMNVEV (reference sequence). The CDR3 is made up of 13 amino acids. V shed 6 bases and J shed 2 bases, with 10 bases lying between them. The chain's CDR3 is CASRTTLNTEAFF. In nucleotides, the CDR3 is TGTGCCAGCAGGACTACACTCAACACTGAAGCTTTCTTT.

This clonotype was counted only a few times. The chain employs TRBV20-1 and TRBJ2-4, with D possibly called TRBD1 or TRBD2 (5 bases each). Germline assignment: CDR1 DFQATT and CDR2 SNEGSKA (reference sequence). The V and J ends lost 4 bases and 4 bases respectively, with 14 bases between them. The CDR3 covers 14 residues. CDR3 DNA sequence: TGCAGTGCTAACCGGGACCTACAAAAAAACATTCAGTACTTC. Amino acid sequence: CSANRDLQKNIQYF.

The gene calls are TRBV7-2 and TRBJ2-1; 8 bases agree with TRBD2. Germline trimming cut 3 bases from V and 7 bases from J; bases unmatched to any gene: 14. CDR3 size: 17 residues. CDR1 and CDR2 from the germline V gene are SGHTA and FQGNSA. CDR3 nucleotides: TGTGCCAGCAGCTTCCCCGGCGGAGCGGGAGTTGGTAATGAGCAGTTCTTC. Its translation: CASSFPGGAGVGNEQFF.

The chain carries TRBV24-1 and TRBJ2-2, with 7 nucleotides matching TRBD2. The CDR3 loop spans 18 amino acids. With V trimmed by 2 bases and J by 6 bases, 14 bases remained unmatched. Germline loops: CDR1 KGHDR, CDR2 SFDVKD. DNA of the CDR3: TGTGCCACCAGTGATTCCCGCGGCGGGAGCCCTCTTCCCGGGGAGCTGTTTTTT. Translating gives CATSDSRGGSPLPGELFF.

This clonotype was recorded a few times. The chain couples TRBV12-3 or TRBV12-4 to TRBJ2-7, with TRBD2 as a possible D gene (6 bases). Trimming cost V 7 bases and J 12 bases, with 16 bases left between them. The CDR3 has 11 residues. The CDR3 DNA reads TGTGCCAGCACCTTAGGAGGGTCGCTGTACTTC. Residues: CASTLGGSLYF.

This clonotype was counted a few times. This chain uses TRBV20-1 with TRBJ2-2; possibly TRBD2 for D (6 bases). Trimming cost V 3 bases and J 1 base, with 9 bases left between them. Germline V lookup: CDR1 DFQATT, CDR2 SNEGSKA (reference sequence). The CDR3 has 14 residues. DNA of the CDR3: TGCAGTGCTAGGAGGCGGGAGAACACCGGGGAGCTGTTTTTT. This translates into CSARRRENTGELFF.

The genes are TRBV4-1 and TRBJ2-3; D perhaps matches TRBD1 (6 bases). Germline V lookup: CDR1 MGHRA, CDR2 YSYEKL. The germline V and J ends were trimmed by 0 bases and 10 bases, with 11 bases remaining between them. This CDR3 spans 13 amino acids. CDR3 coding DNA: TGCGCCAGCAGCCAAGACCACAGGGCCCCGCAGTATTTT. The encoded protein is CASSQDHRAPQYF.

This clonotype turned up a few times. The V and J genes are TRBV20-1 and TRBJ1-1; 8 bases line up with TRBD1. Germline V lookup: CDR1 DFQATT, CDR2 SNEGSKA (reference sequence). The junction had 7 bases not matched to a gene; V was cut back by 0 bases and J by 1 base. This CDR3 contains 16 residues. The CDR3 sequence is CSARDGQGGGNTEAFF. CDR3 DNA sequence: TGCAGTGCTAGAGATGGACAGGGTGGTGGGAACACTGAAGCTTTCTTT.

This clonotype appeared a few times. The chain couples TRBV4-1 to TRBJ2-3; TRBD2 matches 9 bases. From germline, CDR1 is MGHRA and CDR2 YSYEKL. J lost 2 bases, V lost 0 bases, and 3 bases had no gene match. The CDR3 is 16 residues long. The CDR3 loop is CASSQEPSGTTDTQYF. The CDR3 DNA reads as TGCGCCAGCAGCCAAGAACCTAGCGGGACCACAGATACGCAGTATTTT.

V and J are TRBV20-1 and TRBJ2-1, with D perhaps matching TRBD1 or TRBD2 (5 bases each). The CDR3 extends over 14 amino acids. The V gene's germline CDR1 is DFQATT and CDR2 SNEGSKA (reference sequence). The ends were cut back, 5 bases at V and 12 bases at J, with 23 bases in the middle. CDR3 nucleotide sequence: TGCAGTGCTTTGGCTGAGGGGAAGTTTTTAGGGCAGTTCTTC. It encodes CSALAEGKFLGQFF.

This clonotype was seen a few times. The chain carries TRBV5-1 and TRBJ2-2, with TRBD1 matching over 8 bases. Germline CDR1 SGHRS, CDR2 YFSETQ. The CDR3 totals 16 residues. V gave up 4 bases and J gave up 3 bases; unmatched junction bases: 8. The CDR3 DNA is TGCGCCAGCAGCCCCGGACAGGGAGTGTACACCGGGGAGCTGTTTTTT. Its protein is CASSPGQGVYTGELFF.

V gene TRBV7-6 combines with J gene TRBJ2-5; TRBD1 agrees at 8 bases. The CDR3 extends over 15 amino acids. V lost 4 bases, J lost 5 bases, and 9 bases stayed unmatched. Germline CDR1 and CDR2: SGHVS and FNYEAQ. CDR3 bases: TGTGCCAGCAGCTCGTGGACAGGGAACCGGGAGACCCAGTACTTC. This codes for CASSSWTGNRETQYF.

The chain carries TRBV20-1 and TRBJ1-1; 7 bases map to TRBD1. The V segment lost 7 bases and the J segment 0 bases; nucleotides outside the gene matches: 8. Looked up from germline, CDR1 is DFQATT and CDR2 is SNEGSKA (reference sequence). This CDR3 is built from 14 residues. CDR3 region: CSGGDSPMNTEAFF. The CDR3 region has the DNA TGCAGTGGGGGGGACAGCCCAATGAACACTGAAGCTTTCTTT.

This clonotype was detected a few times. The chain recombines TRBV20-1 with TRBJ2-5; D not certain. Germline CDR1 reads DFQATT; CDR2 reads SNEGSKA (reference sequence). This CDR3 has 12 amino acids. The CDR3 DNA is TGCAGCGCAACGGGTAGCCAAGAGACCCAGTACTTC. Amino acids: CSATGSQETQYF.

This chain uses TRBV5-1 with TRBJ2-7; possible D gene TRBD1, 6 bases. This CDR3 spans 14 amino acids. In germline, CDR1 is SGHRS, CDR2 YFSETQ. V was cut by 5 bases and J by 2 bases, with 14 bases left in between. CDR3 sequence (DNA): TGCGCCAGCAGTCCTTCGGACAGCACCTACGAGCAGTACTTC. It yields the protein CASSPSDSTYEQYF.